This T cell receptor beta chain was identified in a study of PD-1 blockade in mismatch repair-deficient tumors. The study's findings and limits: Tumor-resident clones, often undetectable pretreatment in blood, expanded then contracted after pembrolizumab.

Concerning this clone: The antigen is not known.

The V gene's germline CDR1 is SGHAT and CDR2 FQNNGV. The CDR3 contains 16 residues. V dropped 5 bases and J dropped 0; count of bases not matched to a gene: 8. All patients were mismatch repair deficient, assessed by either PCR or immunohistochemistry. Some clones are missing from TCRdb's copy, which holds only in-frame ones; the method was immunoSEQ multiplex PCR. The sample has about 38,000 clones; roughly three quarters are singletons. The rearrangement uses TRBV11-2 and TRBJ2-7; 9 nucleotides match TRBD1. Sequences were derived from peripheral blood, sampled 4 weeks after starting pembrolizumab. This TCR derives from an adult with mismatch repair-deficient cancer. The CDR3 DNA follows: TGTGCCAGCAGCACCCAGACAGGGGGAGGCTCCTACGAGCAGTACTTC. As protein: CASSTQTGGGSYEQYF.